Listed below are T cell receptor beta chains from one sample, sequenced in a study of beta chain features in type 1 diabetes. TCRdb's copy holds only in-frame clones and misses some; the assay was immunoSEQ multiplex PCR. The table has 600,000 or so clones, about 14% seen once. Sequencing used naive CD4+ T cells from blood. These receptors were obtained from a young man with type 1 diabetes. CDR3s include the opening cysteine and the closing phenylalanine or tryptophan. The order of the fields is D gene, J gene, V gene, CDR3 length, clone size, CDR3 DNA, CDR3 protein. D genes are given only for firm matches. Some rows have no size entry. The others give once, few or many, or a class for an expanded clone.

d_gene: NA; j_gene: TRBJ1-2; v_gene: TRBV30; len: 13; abundance: NA; CDR3nt: TGTGCCTGGTCCCCCGGGGGTCTGTTATTCTACACCTTC; CDR3aa: CAWSPGGLLFYTF
d_gene: NA; j_gene: TRBJ1-2; v_gene: TRBV30; len: 11; abundance: few; CDR3nt: TGTGCCTGGCAGGGGACCTATGGCTACACCTTC; CDR3aa: CAWQGTYGYTF
d_gene: TRBD1; j_gene: TRBJ1-2; v_gene: TRBV7-9; len: 15; abundance: few; CDR3nt: TGTGCCAGCAGCCCAGTGGGACAGGGAATATATGGCTACACCTTC; CDR3aa: CASSPVGQGIYGYTF
d_gene: NA; j_gene: TRBJ2-4; v_gene: TRBV6-1; len: 13; abundance: few; CDR3nt: TGTGCCAGCAGTGAGGGAGGGGGGGACATTCAGTACTTC; CDR3aa: CASSEGGGDIQYF
d_gene: TRBD1; j_gene: TRBJ2-7; v_gene: TRBV19; len: 14; abundance: few; CDR3nt: TGTGCCAGTGGAAAAGACAGGGGAACCTACGAGCAGTACTTC; CDR3aa: CASGKDRGTYEQYF
d_gene: NA; j_gene: TRBJ2-1; v_gene: TRBV4-2; len: 17; abundance: NA; CDR3nt: TGTGCCAGCAGCCAAGATCCTGACTCCCTGGGGGCCAATGAGCAGTTCTTC; CDR3aa: CASSQDPDSLGANEQFF
d_gene: NA; j_gene: TRBJ2-3; v_gene: TRBV9; len: 14; abundance: NA; CDR3nt: TGTGCCAGCAGCCTGGAGGGCCTCACAGATACGCAGTATTTT; CDR3aa: CASSLEGLTDTQYF
d_gene: TRBD1; j_gene: TRBJ1-5; v_gene: TRBV28; len: 15; abundance: NA; CDR3nt: TGTGCCAGCAGGGACCAGGGGGCGCGAAGTCAGCCCCAGCATTTT; CDR3aa: CASRDQGARSQPQHF
d_gene: TRBD1; j_gene: TRBJ2-5; v_gene: TRBV5-4; len: 15; abundance: NA; CDR3nt: TGTGCCAGCAGTCCAACAGGGGGGCAGAGAGAGACCCAGTACTTC; CDR3aa: CASSPTGGQRETQYF
d_gene: TRBD2; j_gene: TRBJ2-1; v_gene: TRBV18; len: 19; abundance: few; CDR3nt: TGTGCCAGCTCACCACCCGGGTCGTTCGGGAGGGTACTACATGGTGAGCAGTTCTTC; CDR3aa: CASSPPGSFGRVLHGEQFF
d_gene: NA; j_gene: TRBJ2-3; v_gene: TRBV14; len: 13; abundance: NA; CDR3nt: TGTGCCAGCAGCCAAGTCCAATATGTCGCGCAGTATTTT; CDR3aa: CASSQVQYVAQYF
d_gene: NA; j_gene: TRBJ2-7; v_gene: TRBV1; len: 16; abundance: few; CDR3nt: TGCACCAGCAGCCTAGGGTTTGGCAGCAACTCCTACGAGCAGTACTTC; CDR3aa: CTSSLGFGSNSYEQYF
d_gene: NA; j_gene: TRBJ2-7; v_gene: TRBV7-2; len: 14; abundance: few; CDR3nt: TGTGCCAGCAGCTTAAGAGAGACCTCCTACGAGCAGTACTTC; CDR3aa: CASSLRETSYEQYF
d_gene: TRBD1; j_gene: TRBJ1-1; v_gene: TRBV19; len: 16; abundance: few; CDR3nt: TGTGCCAGTAGTAAACCGGGACAGCGATTGAACACTGAAGCTTTCTTT; CDR3aa: CASSKPGQRLNTEAFF
d_gene: TRBD2; j_gene: TRBJ2-3; v_gene: TRBV2; len: 15; abundance: few; CDR3nt: TGTGCCAGCAGTGAACAGCGGGAGAGAGGAGATACGCAGTATTTT; CDR3aa: CASSEQRERGDTQYF
d_gene: TRBD1; j_gene: TRBJ2-2; v_gene: TRBV19; len: 15; abundance: NA; CDR3nt: TGTGCCAGTAGTCCACAGGGGACGGGCACCGGGGAGCTGTTTTTT; CDR3aa: CASSPQGTGTGELFF
d_gene: NA; j_gene: TRBJ2-3; v_gene: TRBV19; len: 14; abundance: NA; CDR3nt: TGTGCCATCCCAAGAGGGGCCAGGACAGATACGCAGTATTTT; CDR3aa: CAIPRGARTDTQYF
d_gene: NA; j_gene: TRBJ1-5; v_gene: TRBV6-6; len: 15; abundance: few; CDR3nt: TGTGCCAGCAGTACCCAGGACGGCCGCAATCAGCCCCAGCATTTT; CDR3aa: CASSTQDGRNQPQHF
d_gene: NA; j_gene: TRBJ2-5; v_gene: TRBV5-1; len: 14; abundance: few; CDR3nt: NA; CDR3aa: CASSSLEREETQYF
d_gene: NA; j_gene: TRBJ2-1; v_gene: TRBV29-1; len: 13; abundance: NA; CDR3nt: TGCAGCGTTGGGGAGGGGGCCTACAATGAGCAGTTCTTC; CDR3aa: CSVGEGAYNEQFF
d_gene: NA; j_gene: TRBJ2-1; v_gene: TRBV5-1; len: 12; abundance: few; CDR3nt: TGCGCCAGCAGCTACTCGTACAATGAGCAGTTCTTC; CDR3aa: CASSYSYNEQFF
d_gene: TRBD2; j_gene: TRBJ2-7; v_gene: TRBV4-2; len: 14; abundance: NA; CDR3nt: TGTGCCAGCAGCCACCCTAGCGGGTCTTACGAGCAGTACTTC; CDR3aa: CASSHPSGSYEQYF
d_gene: NA; j_gene: TRBJ1-4; v_gene: TRBV27; len: 16; abundance: NA; CDR3nt: TGTGCCAGCAGTTTATGGTTGGGTACGGTTAATGAAAAACTGTTTTTT; CDR3aa: CASSLWLGTVNEKLFF
d_gene: TRBD1; j_gene: TRBJ2-1; v_gene: TRBV30; len: 18; abundance: few; CDR3nt: TGTGCCTGGAGTGACCCCCCCGGGACAGGGGGGGTTAGGTATGAGCAGTTCTTC; CDR3aa: CAWSDPPGTGGVRYEQFF
d_gene: NA; j_gene: TRBJ2-7; v_gene: TRBV4-2; len: 14; abundance: NA; CDR3nt: TGTGCCAGCAGCCGCGAGGGTTTATCGAACGAGCAGTACTTC; CDR3aa: CASSREGLSNEQYF
d_gene: TRBD1; j_gene: TRBJ2-4; v_gene: TRBV5-4; len: 17; abundance: few; CDR3nt: TGTGCCAGCAGCTTGGGGAACGACAGGGGCGAGAGAAACATTCAGTACTTC; CDR3aa: CASSLGNDRGERNIQYF
d_gene: NA; j_gene: TRBJ2-1; v_gene: TRBV5-1; len: 13; abundance: few; CDR3nt: TGCGCCAGCAGCTTGACAGATTACAATGAGCAGTTCTTC; CDR3aa: CASSLTDYNEQFF
d_gene: TRBD1; j_gene: TRBJ2-7; v_gene: TRBV18; len: 13; abundance: few; CDR3nt: TGTGCCAGCTCACCGCCAGGGGGCTACGAGCAGTACTTC; CDR3aa: CASSPPGGYEQYF
d_gene: TRBD1; j_gene: TRBJ2-1; v_gene: TRBV30; len: 15; abundance: NA; CDR3nt: TGTGCCTGGAGTGCGACCGGGACAGGGTCGGATGAGCAGTTCTTC; CDR3aa: CAWSATGTGSDEQFF
d_gene: NA; j_gene: TRBJ1-1; v_gene: TRBV20-1; len: 11; abundance: NA; CDR3nt: TGCAGTGCTAGGAGCTACACTGAAGCTTTCTTT; CDR3aa: CSARSYTEAFF